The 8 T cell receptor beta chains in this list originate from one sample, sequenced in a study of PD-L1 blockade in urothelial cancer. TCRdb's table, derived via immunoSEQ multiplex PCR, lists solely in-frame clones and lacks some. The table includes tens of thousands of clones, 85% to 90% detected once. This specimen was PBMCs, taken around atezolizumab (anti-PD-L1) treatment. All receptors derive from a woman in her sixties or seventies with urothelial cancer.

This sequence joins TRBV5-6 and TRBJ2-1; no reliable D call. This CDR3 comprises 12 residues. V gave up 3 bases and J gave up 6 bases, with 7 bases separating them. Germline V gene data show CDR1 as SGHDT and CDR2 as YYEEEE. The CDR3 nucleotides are TGTGCCAGCAGCTCCCTAGTCAATGAGCAGTTCTTC. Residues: CASSSLVNEQFF.

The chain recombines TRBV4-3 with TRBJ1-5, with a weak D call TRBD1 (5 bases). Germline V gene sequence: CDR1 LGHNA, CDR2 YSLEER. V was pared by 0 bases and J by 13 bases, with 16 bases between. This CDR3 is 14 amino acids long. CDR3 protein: CASSQDVVGGNQHF. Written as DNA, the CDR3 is TGCGCCAGCAGCCAAGATGTGGTGGGGGGGAATCAGCATTTT.

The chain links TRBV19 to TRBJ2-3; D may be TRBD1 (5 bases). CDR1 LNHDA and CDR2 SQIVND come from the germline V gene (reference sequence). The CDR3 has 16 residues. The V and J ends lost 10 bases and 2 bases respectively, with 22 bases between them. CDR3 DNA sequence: TGTGCCACCCGCCCCCGCATCTGGGGCGCCACAGATACGCAGTATTTT. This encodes CATRPRIWGATDTQYF.

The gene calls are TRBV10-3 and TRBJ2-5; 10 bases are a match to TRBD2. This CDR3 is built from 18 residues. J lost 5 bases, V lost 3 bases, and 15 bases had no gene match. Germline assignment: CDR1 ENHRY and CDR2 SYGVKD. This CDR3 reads CAISEKRLAGAPRETQYF. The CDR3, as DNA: TGTGCCATCAGTGAAAAGAGGCTAGCGGGAGCCCCTCGGGAGACCCAGTACTTC.

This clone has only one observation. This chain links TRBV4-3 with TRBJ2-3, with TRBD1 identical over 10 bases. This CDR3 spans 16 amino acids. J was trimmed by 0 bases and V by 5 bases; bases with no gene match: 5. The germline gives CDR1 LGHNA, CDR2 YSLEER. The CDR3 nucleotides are TGCGCCAGCAGCACCGGGGACAGGGGTAGCACAGATACGCAGTATTTT. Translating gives CASSTGDRGSTDTQYF.

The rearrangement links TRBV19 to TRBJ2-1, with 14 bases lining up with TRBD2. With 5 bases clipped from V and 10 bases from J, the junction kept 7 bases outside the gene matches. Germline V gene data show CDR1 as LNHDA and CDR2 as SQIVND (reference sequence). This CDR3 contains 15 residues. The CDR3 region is CASSAGTSGRLEQFF. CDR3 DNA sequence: TGTGCCAGTAGTGCAGGGACTAGCGGGAGACTGGAGCAGTTCTTC.

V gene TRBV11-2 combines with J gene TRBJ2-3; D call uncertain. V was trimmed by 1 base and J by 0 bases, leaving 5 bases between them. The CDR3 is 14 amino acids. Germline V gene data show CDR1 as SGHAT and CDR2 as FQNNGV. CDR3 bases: TGTGCCAGCAGCTTAGGGAGCAGCACAGATACGCAGTATTTT. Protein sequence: CASSLGSSTDTQYF.

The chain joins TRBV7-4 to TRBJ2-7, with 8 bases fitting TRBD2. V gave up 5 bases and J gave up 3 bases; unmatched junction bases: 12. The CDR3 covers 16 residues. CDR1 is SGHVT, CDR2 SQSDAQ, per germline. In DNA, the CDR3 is TGTGCCAGCAGCCTAGAGATACTAGCGGTTTGCTACGAGCAGTACTTC. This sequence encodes CASSLEILAVCYEQYF.